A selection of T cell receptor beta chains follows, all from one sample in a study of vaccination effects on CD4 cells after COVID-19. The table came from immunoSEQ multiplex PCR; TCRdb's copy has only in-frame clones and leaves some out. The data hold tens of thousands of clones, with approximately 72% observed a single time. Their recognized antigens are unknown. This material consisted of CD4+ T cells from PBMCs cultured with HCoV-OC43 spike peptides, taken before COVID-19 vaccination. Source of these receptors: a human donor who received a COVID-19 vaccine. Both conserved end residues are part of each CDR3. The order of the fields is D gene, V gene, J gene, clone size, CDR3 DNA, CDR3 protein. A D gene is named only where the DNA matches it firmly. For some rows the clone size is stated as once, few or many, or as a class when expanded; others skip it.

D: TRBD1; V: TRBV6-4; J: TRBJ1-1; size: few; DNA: TGTGCCAGCAGAGAACAGGGGTACACTGAAGCTTTCTTT; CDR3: CASREQGYTEAFF
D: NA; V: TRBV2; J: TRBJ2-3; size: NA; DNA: TGTGCCAGCAATCCGAACTTCAACGCAGATACGCAGTATTTT; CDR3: CASNPNFNADTQYF
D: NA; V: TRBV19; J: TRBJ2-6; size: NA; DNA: TGTGCCAGTAGTGAACCAGGAGCCTCTGGGGCCAACGTCCTGACTTTC; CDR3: CASSEPGASGANVLTF
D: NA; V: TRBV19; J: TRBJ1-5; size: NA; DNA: TGTGCCAGTAGTGTGTGGTTGGGGGGGACACATCAGCCCCAGCATTTT; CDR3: CASSVWLGGTHQPQHF
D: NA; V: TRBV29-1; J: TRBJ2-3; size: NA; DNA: TGCAGCGTTCTCGGCGTTATGTCGGTGGATACGCAGTATTTT; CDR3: CSVLGVMSVDTQYF
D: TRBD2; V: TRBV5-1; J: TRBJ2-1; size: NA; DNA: TGCGCCAGCAGCGGAGGGGTACTAGCGGGGGGGCGGGAGCAGTTCTTC; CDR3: CASSGGVLAGGREQFF
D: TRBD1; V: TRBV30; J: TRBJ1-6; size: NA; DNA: TGTGCCTGGAGTGTACACCGGACAGGGAGAGGAGTCAGTGTACCCCTCCACTTT; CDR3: CAWSVHRTGRGVSVPLHF
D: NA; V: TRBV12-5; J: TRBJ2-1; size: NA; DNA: TGTGCTAGTGGTTTGCTCGCGCCTGTAAATGAGCAGTTCTTC; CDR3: CASGLLAPVNEQFF
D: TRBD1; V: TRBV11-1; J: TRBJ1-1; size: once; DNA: TGTGCCAGCAGCAACGACAGGGACCCGTCCTTT; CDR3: CASSNDRDPSF
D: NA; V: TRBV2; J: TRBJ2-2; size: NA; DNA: TGTGCCAGCAACCAGGGAGAGGCCGGGGAGCTGTTTTTT; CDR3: CASNQGEAGELFF
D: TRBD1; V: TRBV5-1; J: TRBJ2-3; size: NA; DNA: TGCGCCAGCAGCCCCACGGGACAGAACACAGATACGCAGTATTTT; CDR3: CASSPTGQNTDTQYF
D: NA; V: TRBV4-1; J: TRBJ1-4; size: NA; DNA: TGCGCCAGCAGCCAATGGACAGAGACTAATGAAAAACTGTTTTTT; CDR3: CASSQWTETNEKLFF
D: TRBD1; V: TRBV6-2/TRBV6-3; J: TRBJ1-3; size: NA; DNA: TGTGCCAGCAGTTACTCGCTGACAGGGACGATCTCTGGAAACACCATATATTTT; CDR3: CASSYSLTGTISGNTIYF
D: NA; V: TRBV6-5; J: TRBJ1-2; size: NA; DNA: TGTGCCAGCAGTTACTCGAAGCAGGGCGGCGGCTATGGCTACACCTTC; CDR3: CASSYSKQGGGYGYTF
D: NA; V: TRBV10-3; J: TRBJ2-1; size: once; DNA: TGTGCCATCAGTGATTTTTCCCAGGATGAGCAGTTCTTC; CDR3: CAISDFSQDEQFF
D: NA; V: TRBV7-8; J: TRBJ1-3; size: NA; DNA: TGTGCCAGCAGAGCGTACGGGGCCGGGAACACCATATATTTT; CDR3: CASRAYGAGNTIYF
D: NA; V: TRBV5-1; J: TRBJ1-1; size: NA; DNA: TGCGCCAGCAGCCTGACGGAGGACACTGAAGCTTTCTTT; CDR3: CASSLTEDTEAFF
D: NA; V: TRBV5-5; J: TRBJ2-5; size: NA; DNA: TGTGCCAGCAGCTTGTGGGCGTGGGAGACCCAGTACTTC; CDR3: CASSLWAWETQYF
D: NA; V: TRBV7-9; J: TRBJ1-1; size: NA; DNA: TGTGCCAGCAGCTTAGCGCAGCCACATGAAGCTTTCTTT; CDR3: CASSLAQPHEAFF
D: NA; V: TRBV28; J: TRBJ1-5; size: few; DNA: TGTGCCAGCAGTCCCGACCTCAATCAGCCCCAGCATTTT; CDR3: CASSPDLNQPQHF
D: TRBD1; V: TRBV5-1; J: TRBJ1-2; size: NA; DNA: TGCGCCAGCAGCTTGGGACAGGGGGCGCTTGGCTACACCTTC; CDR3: CASSLGQGALGYTF
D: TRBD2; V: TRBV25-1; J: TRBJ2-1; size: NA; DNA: TGTGCCAGCAGTGATGGGCGGGGGGGCGTAGAGCAGTTCTTC; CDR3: CASSDGRGGVEQFF
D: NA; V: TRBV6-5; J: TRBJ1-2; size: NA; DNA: TGTGCCAGCAGAAGAACAGGATACGCTAACTATGGCTACACCTTC; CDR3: CASRRTGYANYGYTF
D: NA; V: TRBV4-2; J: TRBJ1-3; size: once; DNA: TGTGCCAGCAGCCCTCGGGAGGCTGGAAACACCATATATTTT; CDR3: CASSPREAGNTIYF
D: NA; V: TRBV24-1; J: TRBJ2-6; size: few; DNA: TGTGCCACCAGTGATCCCGGACGTAACTCTGGGGCCAACGTCCTGACTTTC; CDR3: CATSDPGRNSGANVLTF
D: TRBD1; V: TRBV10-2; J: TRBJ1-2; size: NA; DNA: TGCGCCACCTCGGACAGGAGAGCTAACTATGGCTACACCTTC; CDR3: CATSDRRANYGYTF
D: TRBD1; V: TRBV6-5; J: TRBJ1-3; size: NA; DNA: TGTGCCAGCGGCGCTGACAGGGGCTCTGGAAACACCATATATTTT; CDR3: CASGADRGSGNTIYF
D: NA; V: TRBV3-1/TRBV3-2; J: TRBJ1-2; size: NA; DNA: TGTGCCAGCAGCCAAGTAACCGGGAGTAGCACCTTC; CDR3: CASSQVTGSSTF
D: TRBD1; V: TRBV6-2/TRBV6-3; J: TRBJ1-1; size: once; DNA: TGTGCCAGCAGTTACGAGGGGACAGGGGATAAGGAAGCTTTCTTT; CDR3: CASSYEGTGDKEAFF
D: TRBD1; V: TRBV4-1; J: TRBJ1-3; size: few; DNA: TGCGCCAGCAGCCAAGCCCGGGACAGAGGAAACACCATATATTTT; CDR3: CASSQARDRGNTIYF
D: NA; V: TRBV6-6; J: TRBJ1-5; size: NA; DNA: TGTGCCAGCAAAACAGGGAAAGATCAGCCCCAGCATTTT; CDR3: CASKTGKDQPQHF
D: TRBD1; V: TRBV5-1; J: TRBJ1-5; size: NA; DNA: TGCGCCAGCAGCCCACAGGGGAACAATCAGCCCCAGCATTTT; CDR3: CASSPQGNNQPQHF
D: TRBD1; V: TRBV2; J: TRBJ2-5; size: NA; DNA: TGTGCCAGCAGTGAGGACAGGGCGTCCGAGACCCAGTACTTC; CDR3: CASSEDRASETQYF
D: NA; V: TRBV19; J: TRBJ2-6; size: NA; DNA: TGTGCCAGTAGGGACATGGGAAGCTCTGGGGCCAACGTCCTGACTTTC; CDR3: CASRDMGSSGANVLTF
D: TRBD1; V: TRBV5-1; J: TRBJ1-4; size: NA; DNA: TGCGCCAGCAGCCCGCCGACAGGGGGCGGTAATGAAAAACTGTTTTTT; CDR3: CASSPPTGGGNEKLFF
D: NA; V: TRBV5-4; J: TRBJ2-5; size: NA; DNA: TGTGCCAGCAGCCGGGAAAGCGGACAAGAGACCCAGTACTTC; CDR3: CASSRESGQETQYF
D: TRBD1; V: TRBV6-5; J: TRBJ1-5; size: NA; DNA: TGTGCCAGCAGGGGGACAGGAAATCAGCCCCAGCATTTT; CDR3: CASRGTGNQPQHF
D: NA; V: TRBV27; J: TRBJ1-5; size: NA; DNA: TGTGCCAGCAGTGGAGACAGGTTTGCTCAGCCCCAGCATTTT; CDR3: CASSGDRFAQPQHF
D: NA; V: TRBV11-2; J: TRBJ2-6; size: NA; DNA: TGTGCCAGCAGCTTAAGTGGTGGGGCCAACGTCCTGACTTTC; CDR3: CASSLSGGANVLTF
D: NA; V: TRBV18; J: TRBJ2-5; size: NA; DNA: TGTGCCAGCTCACTGAGACAGGCAGAGACCCAGTACTTC; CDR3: CASSLRQAETQYF
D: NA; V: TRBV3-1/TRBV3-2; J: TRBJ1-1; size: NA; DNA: TGTGCCAGCAGCAACATGGGCACTGAAGCTTTCTTT; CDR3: CASSNMGTEAFF
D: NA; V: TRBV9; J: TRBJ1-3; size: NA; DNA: TGTGCCAGCAGCACCACGATAGGAAACACCATATATTTT; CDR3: CASSTTIGNTIYF
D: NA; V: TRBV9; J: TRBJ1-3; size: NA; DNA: TGTGCCAGCAGCGTAGAAGGCAGTGGAAACACCATATATTTT; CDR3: CASSVEGSGNTIYF
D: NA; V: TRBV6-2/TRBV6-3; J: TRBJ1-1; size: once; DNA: TGTGCCAGCAGTTATCAGGGAAACACTGAAGCTTTCTTT; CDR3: CASSYQGNTEAFF
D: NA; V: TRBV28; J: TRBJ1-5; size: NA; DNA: TGTGCCAGCTTACGAGGGGATCGCAATCAGCCCCAGCATTTT; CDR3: CASLRGDRNQPQHF
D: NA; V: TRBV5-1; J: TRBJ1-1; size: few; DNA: TGCGCCAGCAGCTTGTGGGACGGAAACACTGAAGCTTTCTTT; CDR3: CASSLWDGNTEAFF